Listed below are T cell receptor beta chains from one sample, sequenced in a study of technical replicates of blood from a handful of donors. Produced via immunoSEQ multiplex PCR; TCRdb's table is partial and in-frame only. The sample shows 82,000 or so clones, 96% of them seen only once. The sequencing input was T cells isolated from PBMCs. The receptors here all came from a human donor in good health. Each CDR3 is given with its conserved first and last residue. Each record gives: J gene, D gene, V gene, clone size, CDR3 protein, CDR3 DNA. A D gene is named only where the DNA matches it firmly. The size field is filled for only some rows; it gives once, few, many or a size class.

TRBJ2-1 TRBD2 TRBV2 . CASRSPSGRAVEQFF TGTGCCAGCAGGAGTCCTAGCGGGAGGGCGGTTGAGCAGTTCTTC
TRBJ2-3 . TRBV30 . CAWSGKRGMTDTQYF TGTGCCTGGAGTGGTAAGAGGGGGATGACAGATACGCAGTATTTT
TRBJ2-7 TRBD2 TRBV2 . CATSSGRAPGDEQYF TGTGCCACCAGTTCCGGGAGGGCCCCCGGGGACGAGCAGTACTTC
TRBJ2-1 TRBD2 TRBV10-1 . CASSGYSGRGEQFF TGCGCCAGCAGTGGCTACAGCGGGAGAGGGGAGCAGTTCTTC
TRBJ2-2 . TRBV5-1 . CASTKGPGQTGELFF TGCGCCAGCACCAAAGGGCCAGGGCAAACCGGGGAGCTGTTTTTT
TRBJ1-2 . TRBV29-1 once CSDREGNYGYTF TGCAGCGACAGGGAGGGGAACTATGGCTACACCTTC
TRBJ2-7 TRBD2 TRBV5-1 . CASSLGTSRSYEQYF TGCGCCAGCAGCTTGGGGACTAGTCGTTCCTACGAGCAGTACTTC
TRBJ2-7 . TRBV5-1 . CASSFLGRDGDEQYF TGCGCCAGCAGCTTCCTCGGCAGGGATGGGGACGAGCAGTACTTC
TRBJ2-3 . TRBV29-1 . CSVEIMADITDTQYF TGCAGCGTTGAAATCATGGCAGATATCACAGATACGCAGTATTTT
TRBJ2-1 . TRBV4-1 . CASSQDGSSYNEQFF TGCGCCAGCAGCCAAGATGGGAGCTCCTACAATGAGCAGTTCTTC
TRBJ1-1 . TRBV6-4 . CASSEVVGDTEAFF TGTGCCAGCAGTGAAGTAGTAGGGGACACTGAAGCTTTCTTT
TRBJ1-4 . TRBV6-5 . CASSPRGEKLFF TGTGCCAGCAGCCCCCGGGGAGAAAAACTGTTTTTT
TRBJ2-5 TRBD2 TRBV19 . CASSIRGTQLSGTSGRNQETQYF TGTGCCAGTAGTATTAGGGGGACACAACTATCCGGGACTAGCGGGAGGAACCAAGAGACCCAGTACTTC
TRBJ2-2 . TRBV28 . CASTSGISTGELFF TGTGCCAGCACATCCGGGATATCAACCGGGGAGCTGTTTTTT
TRBJ2-7 . TRBV7-2 . CASSLPGLYYEQYF TGTGCCAGCAGCTTACCGGGACTCTACTACGAGCAGTACTTC